This T cell receptor (beta chain) was identified during a study of cytomegalovirus exposure and HLA in healthy donors. This clone was found a few times. A multiplex PCR was run with 60 Vbeta primers and 13 Jbeta primers. Produced via immunoSEQ multiplex PCR; TCRdb's table is partial and in-frame only. The data hold about 180,000 clones, with roughly 80% observed a single time. The CDR3 is 14 residues long. Germline loops: CDR1 SGHRS, CDR2 YFSETQ. J gave up 4 bases and V 5 bases, and 6 bases lay outside the gene matches. The chain is built from TRBV5-1 and TRBJ1-1; 9 bases line up with TRBD1. The clonotype comes from a woman between 45 and 60 years old in good health and CMV-seronegative. The specimen sequenced was PBMCs. The CDR3 here is CASRQTGGSTEAFF. CDR3 DNA: TGCGCCAGCAGACAAACAGGGGGCTCCACTGAAGCTTTCTTT.